This T cell receptor (beta chain) was recorded in a study of blood T cells in healthy people across ages. Findings of the study overall: Researchers said unsorted PBMCs prevented a conclusive naive versus antigen-experienced comparison.

A second roughly 7 to 12 cycle PCR used barcoded and J-beta primers. Unique molecular identifiers of 12 random nucleotides labeled each cDNA. TCRdb called the 5' RACE reads again in MiXCR, with one record for every CDR3 protein. The sample shows nearly 800,000 distinct CDR3 sequences, 25% of them seen only once. Germline V gene lookup returns CDR1 ENHRY and CDR2 SYGVKD. This CDR3 contains 14 residues. V was trimmed by 3 bases and J by 1 base, leaving 10 bases between them. Worth noting for this clonotype: Its specificity is unknown.

These data were also filed under a second study, of T cells of mothers and their children.

The gene calls are TRBV10-3 and TRBJ2-7; D perhaps matches TRBD2 (5 bases). This receptor was identified in a boy aged 5-17 years in good health. Material: blood. The CDR3 nucleotides read TGTGCCATCAGTGATAGCCGGGATTCCTACGAGCAGTACTTC. It specifies CAISDSRDSYEQYF.